Presented here are 16 T cell receptor beta chains from one specimen sequenced in a study of T cell responses to AZD1222 COVID-19 vaccine. Sequencing used immunoSEQ multiplex PCR; TCRdb keeps in-frame clones, though not all of them. This table has roughly 200,000 clones, approximately 90% appearing once. This material consisted of peripheral blood, taken 28 days after the second AZD1222 dose. The source is an adult who received the AZD1222 COVID-19 vaccine.

The chain couples TRBV2 to TRBJ1-6; no firm D call. CDR3 length: 15 residues. Germline V CDR1 and CDR2: SNHLY, FYNNEI. Between the trimmed V and J ends, which lost 0 bases and 2 bases, there was a span of 5 bases. The CDR3 DNA sequence: TGTGCCAGCAGTGAAGCCCGGACCTATAATTCACCCCTCCACTTT. Translating it yields CASSEARTYNSPLHF.

The table lists this clone with a few counts. The chain employs TRBV18 and TRBJ1-1; tentatively, D is TRBD1 (6 bases). With 0 bases removed from V and 0 bases from J, the gap between germline ends came to 11 bases. The CDR3 contains 16 residues. Germline lookup yields CDR1 KGHSH and CDR2 LQKENI. CDR3 in amino acids: CASSPPGQNLNTEAFF. For the CDR3, the DNA is TGTGCCAGCTCACCACCTGGACAGAACCTGAACACTGAAGCTTTCTTT.

The chain uses TRBV18 and TRBJ2-7, with TRBD2 matching 16 bases. Germline assignment: CDR1 KGHSH and CDR2 LQKENI. The CDR3 is 17 residues long. After removal of 0 bases from V and 3 bases from J, the junction contained 2 bases not matched to a gene. CDR3 sequence reads: CASSPPGLAGGSYEQYF. The CDR3, as DNA: TGTGCCAGCTCACCACCGGGACTAGCGGGAGGGAGCTACGAGCAGTACTTC.

The CDR3 reads CASGLADRGFGYTF. CDR3 coding DNA: TGTGCTAGTGGTTTGGCGGACAGGGGTTTCGGCTACACCTTC. This chain uses TRBV12-5 with TRBJ1-2; 9 bases match TRBD1. CDR1 and CDR2 (germline): LGHNT, FRNRAP. Trimming removed 1 base from V and 8 bases from J; junction bases left unmatched: 5. The CDR3 contains 14 residues. The full variable domain, with the rest looked up from reference TRBV12-5 and TRBJ1-2, is DARVTQTPRHKVTEMGQEVTMRCQPILGHNTVFWYRQTMMQGLELLAYFRNRAPLDDSGMPKDRFSAEMPDATLATLKIQPSEPRDSAVYFCASGLADRGFGYTFGSGTRLTVV.

The CDR3 sequence: CASSESGSSYNEQFF. CDR3 in DNA: TGTGCCAGCAGCGAAAGCGGTAGCTCCTACAATGAGCAGTTCTTC. The chain carries TRBV9 and TRBJ2-1; tentatively, D is TRBD2 (5 bases). The CDR3 covers 15 residues. Per germline, CDR1 SGDLS and CDR2 YYNGEE. Trimming removed 3 bases at V and 0 bases at J, with 10 bases between.

The genes are TRBV18 and TRBJ2-1, with TRBD1 identical over 7 bases. The CDR3 contains 13 residues. The trim removed 3 bases at V and 8 bases at J, leaving 4 bases unmatched. Germline lookup yields CDR1 KGHSH and CDR2 LQKENI. In nucleotides, the CDR3 is TGTGCCAGCTCACCGAACAGGGGATATGAGCAGTTCTTC. Amino acids: CASSPNRGYEQFF.

The chain uses TRBV27 and TRBJ2-1, with 12 bases matching TRBD2. J gave up 9 bases and V 3 bases, and 9 bases lay outside the gene matches. The V gene's germline CDR1 is MNHEY and CDR2 SMNVEV (reference sequence). The CDR3 is made up of 16 amino acids. The CDR3 bases are TGTGCCAGCAGTTTTCGACTAGCGGGGGCCGGGGGTGAGCAGTTCTTC. Translation: CASSFRLAGAGGEQFF.

This chain links TRBV6-1 with TRBJ1-1; the match to TRBD1 covers 8 bases. The germline CDR1 and CDR2 sequences are MNHNS and SASEGT. CDR3 size: 16 residues. Trimming took 4 bases from V and 0 from J; bases not matched to a gene: 7. The CDR3 region is CASSGRTGPVNTEAFF. CDR3 nucleotide sequence: TGTGCCAGCAGTGGACGGACAGGGCCCGTGAACACTGAAGCTTTCTTT.

In its sample, this clone was seen once. The chain is built from TRBV15 and TRBJ1-6; 7 bases line up with TRBD1. Germline V lookup: CDR1 LNHNV, CDR2 YYDKDF (reference sequence). The V and J ends lost 4 bases and 8 bases, in that order; junction bases with no gene match: 5. This CDR3 has 14 residues. In nucleotides, the CDR3 is TGTGCCACCAGCAACAGACAGGGCCATTCACCCCTCCACTTT. This sequence encodes CATSNRQGHSPLHF.

This chain connects TRBV14 to TRBJ2-2, with 9 nucleotides matching TRBD2. The CDR3 sequence is 15 residues long. Per germline, CDR1 SGHDN and CDR2 FVKESK. V shed 8 bases and J 5 bases; nucleotides not matched to a gene: 9. The CDR3 here is CASSDGSGSTGELFF. The DNA for the CDR3 is TGTGCCAGCTCGGATGGTAGCGGGAGTACCGGGGAGCTGTTTTTT.

The chain combines TRBV10-2 with TRBJ1-1, with no clear D. CDR1 and CDR2 from the germline V gene are WSHSY and SAAADI. V lost 6 bases and J lost 0, with 8 bases in between. This CDR3 is built from 13 residues. The CDR3 DNA is TGCGCCAGCAGGCCGGCCATGAACACTGAAGCTTTCTTT. This sequence encodes CASRPAMNTEAFF.

The chain has TRBV18 and TRBJ2-1; the D gene could be TRBD1 or TRBD2 (6 bases each). The V gene's germline CDR1 is KGHSH and CDR2 LQKENI. This CDR3 comprises 18 residues. V was cut by 0 bases and J by 9 bases, with 24 bases left in between. For the CDR3, the DNA is TGTGCCAGCTCACCACCGGGTGGAGGGGGGCCCCTCCCGAGTGAGCAGTTCTTC. Translation gives CASSPPGGGGPLPSEQFF. Drawing the rest from reference TRBV18 and TRBJ2-1, the complete variable domain is NAGVMQNPRHLVRRRGQEARLRCSPMKGHSHVYWYRQLPEEGLKFMVYLQKENIIDESGMPKERFSAEFPKEGPSILRIQQVVRGDSAAYFCASSPPGGGGPLPSEQFFGPGTRLTVL.

The chain carries TRBV30 and TRBJ1-4; TRBD1 might be the D (5 bases). Trimming shortened V by 0 bases and J by 13 bases, and 12 bases separated the two germline ends. The CDR3 extends over 12 amino acids. Germline CDR1 reads GTSNPN; CDR2 reads SVGIG (reference sequence). This CDR3 reads CAWSVVQGRLFF. In DNA, the CDR3 is TGTGCCTGGAGTGTAGTGCAGGGTCGACTGTTTTTT.

V is TRBV5-5 and J is TRBJ2-1; D remains unclear. Germline V lookup: CDR1 SGHKS, CDR2 YYEKEE (reference sequence). There are 12 residues in the CDR3. The V end lost 2 bases, the J end lost 6 bases, and 6 bases lay between the germline ends. This chain's CDR3 is CASSFTVNEQFF. The CDR3 DNA is TGTGCCAGCAGCTTTACCGTCAATGAGCAGTTCTTC.

This clone turned up a few times. The chain employs TRBV25-1 and TRBJ2-1; TRBD2 is a possible D gene (6 bases). The germline CDR1 and CDR2 sequences are MGHDK and SYGVNS. V lost 3 bases and J lost 0, with 12 bases in between. The CDR3 consists of 16 residues. CDR3: CASSDSVAVSYNEQFF. For the CDR3, the DNA is TGTGCCAGCAGTGATTCTGTAGCGGTCTCCTACAATGAGCAGTTCTTC.

The rearrangement joins TRBV5-1 to TRBJ2-7; D might be TRBD1 (6 bases). The germline gives CDR1 SGHRS, CDR2 YFSETQ. The V gene lost 3 bases and the J gene lost 0 bases, with 13 bases spanning the gap. This CDR3 is built from 15 residues. The CDR3 reads CASSYTGDTSYEQYF. In nucleotides, the CDR3 is TGCGCCAGCAGCTATACCGGGGACACCTCCTACGAGCAGTACTTC.